This TCR beta chain was sequenced during a study of blood T cell repertoires in COVID-19. CDR3 size: 13 residues. Germline V gene sequence: CDR1 MGHRA, CDR2 YSYEKL. Trimming took 1 base from V and 10 from J, leaving 10 bases between them. As originally analysed: Estimation of nucleated cell counts was performed using reference gene primer amplification. The table came from immunoSEQ multiplex PCR; TCRdb's copy has only in-frame clones and leaves some out. V and J calls and clone size are copied from that table; D and trimming were computed from the DNA. The data hold approximately 200,000 clones, with approximately 85% observed a single time.

The material sequenced was peripheral blood. This rearrangement joins TRBV4-1 to TRBJ1-4; D is uncertain. This TCR was sampled from a human donor with active or convalescent COVID-19. The donor label of this sample is uncertain. This CDR3 is CASSQVETGKLFF. DNA for the CDR3: TGCGCCAGCAGCCAAGTGGAAACGGGAAAACTGTTTTTT.